This entry lists 27 T cell receptor beta chains sequenced from one sample in a study of metastatic and nonmetastatic thyroid tumors. The entire patient cohort was treatment-naive prior to thyroid surgery. TCRdb re-called the PCR reads through MiXCR. Found here are about 21,000 clones, around an eighth of them singletons; the top ten hold around 22%. Sequenced material: blood. The receptors here all came from a female donor with papillary thyroid cancer or a benign thyroid nodule (not recorded which). Some clones in this sample may be carry-over from other donors' samples.

This clone showed up many times. The V and J genes are TRBV20-1 and TRBJ1-1; TRBD1 is a possible D gene (5 bases). V was clipped by 0 bases and J by 6 bases, with 11 bases between them. The CDR3 is 13 amino acids. Germline V CDR1 and CDR2: DFQATT, SNEGSKA (reference sequence). The CDR3 here is CSARDRVIPEAFF. The CDR3 DNA sequence: TGCAGTGCTAGAGACAGGGTAATACCTGAAGCTTTCTTT.

For this clone: This may arise from a read error, as a much more abundant clone is one base away. V usage is TRBV5-4 and J usage is TRBJ1-2, with a tentative D call TRBD1 (6 bases). In germline, CDR1 is SGHNT, CDR2 YYREEE (reference sequence). CDR3 length: 14 residues. V was cut by 4 bases and J by 8 bases, with 18 bases left in between. CDR3 nucleotides: TGTGCCAGCAGCCCCTTCGCGGGGGCGGGGGGCTACACCTTC. Translated: CASSPFAGAGGYTF.

This clone was observed a handful of times. The chain combines TRBV6-2 or TRBV6-3 with TRBJ2-1; the D gene is possibly TRBD1 (6 bases). The ends were cut back, 2 bases at V and 8 bases at J, with 16 bases in the middle. Germline CDR1 is MNHEY and CDR2 is SVGEGT. The CDR3 consists of 15 residues. Here the CDR3 DNA reads TGTGCCAGCAGTTACGGACAGAGGGTCCGGGATGAGCAGTTCTTC. It translates to CASSYGQRVRDEQFF.

This clone was seen many times. This sample also contains other DNA sequences that code for the same CDR3. This chain connects TRBV6-1 to TRBJ1-2; the match to TRBD1 covers 10 bases. Germline CDR1 is MNHNS and CDR2 is SASEGT. Germline trimming cut 6 bases from V and 7 bases from J; bases unmatched to any gene: 8. The CDR3 covers 14 residues. The chain's CDR3 is CASRYLTGGRGYTF. The CDR3 DNA is TGTGCCAGCAGGTACCTGACAGGGGGCCGTGGCTACACCTTC.

Many counts were recorded for this clone. This chain uses TRBV2 with TRBJ2-1; D may be TRBD1 (5 bases). Germline loops: CDR1 SNHLY, CDR2 FYNNEI. There are 14 residues in the CDR3. The V end was cut by 2 bases, the J end by 8 bases, with 13 bases between. CDR3: CASSEFIQGYEQFF. CDR3 sequence (DNA): TGTGCCAGCAGTGAATTTATCCAGGGCTATGAGCAGTTCTTC.

This clone was recorded many times. This rearrangement joins TRBV27 to TRBJ1-2; 10 bases agree with TRBD1. The CDR3 contains 20 residues. Germline CDR1 and CDR2: MNHEY and SMNVEV (reference sequence). V was pared by 2 bases and J by 2 bases, with 17 bases of the junction left unmatched. The CDR3 DNA follows: TGTGCCAGCAGTTTAATATTGACAGGGGGCGCGAGCGGGATAAACTATGGCTACACCTTC. It translates to CASSLILTGGASGINYGYTF.

In this sample, this clone turned up many times. This chain uses TRBV7-3 with TRBJ1-1, with D perhaps TRBD1 (6 bases). From germline, CDR1 is SGHTA and CDR2 FQGTGA. CDR3 size: 16 residues. The V gene lost 4 bases and the J gene lost 2 bases, with 17 bases spanning the gap. The CDR3 loop reads CASSSLTGQPNTEAFF. The CDR3 DNA follows: TGTGCCAGCAGCTCGCTCACGGGACAACCAAACACTGAAGCTTTCTTT.

This clone was recorded many times. The V and J genes are TRBV9 and TRBJ2-7; TRBD2 aligns across 8 bases. This CDR3 region has 16 residues. V was pared by 3 bases and J by 0 bases, with 8 bases of the junction left unmatched. CDR1 and CDR2 from the germline V gene are SGDLS and YYNGEE. CDR3: CASSAGGTVSSYEQYF. CDR3 nucleotides: TGTGCCAGCAGCGCGGGGGGGACGGTAAGCTCCTACGAGCAGTACTTC.

With respect to this clone: At one end, the junction sequence differs from germline, possibly due to a read error. The chain employs TRBV6-1 and TRBJ2-1, with TRBD1 as a possible D gene (5 bases). CDR1 MNHNS and CDR2 SASEGT come from the germline V gene. CDR3 length: 14 amino acids. The CDR3 DNA sequence: TGTGCCAGCAGTGTGTCCCAGGGCTTAAATGATCAGTTCTTC. It codes for CASSVSQGLNDQFF.

This clone was observed many times. The J gene is TRBJ1-6, the V gene TRBV5-1; D is unclear. Germline CDR1 SGHRS, CDR2 YFSETQ. Trimming shortened V by 4 bases and J by 10 bases, and 9 bases separated the two germline ends. The CDR3 spans 12 residues. This chain's CDR3 is CASSLEGSPLHF. The CDR3 nucleotides are TGCGCCAGCAGCCTAGAGGGATCACCCCTCCACTTT.

This clone was observed at least ten times. The chain recombines TRBV20-1 with TRBJ1-1; D might be TRBD1 (5 bases). With 0 bases removed from V and 6 bases from J, the gap between germline ends came to 17 bases. CDR1 and CDR2 from the germline V gene are DFQATT and SNEGSKA (reference sequence). This CDR3 contains 15 residues. The CDR3 loop reads CSARDLNSLQAEAFF. CDR3 nucleotide sequence: TGCAGTGCTAGAGATCTTAATAGTCTACAGGCTGAAGCTTTCTTT.

This clone was counted at least ten times. This chain links TRBV12-5 with TRBJ2-1, with 12 bases aligning to TRBD2. The CDR3 length is 19 residues. CDR1 LGHNT and CDR2 FRNRAP come from the germline V gene. Trimming cost V 3 bases and J 4 bases; bases outside gene matches: 13. As DNA, the CDR3 is TGTGCTAGTGGTTTACTTAGACTAGCGGGGGCCCTCCTTTACAATGAGCAGTTCTTC. It specifies CASGLLRLAGALLYNEQFF.

This clone was observed at least ten times. CDR3 nucleotide sequence: TGTGCCAGCAGCCCGATCGAACGCGGGGGGCTGGCGGATACGCAGTATTTT. The encoded protein is CASSPIERGGLADTQYF. The rearrangement joins TRBV6-6 to TRBJ2-3, with TRBD2 matching 8 bases. Germline CDR1 and CDR2: MNHNY and SVGAGI (reference sequence). The CDR3 spans 17 residues. The V and J ends lost 6 bases and 6 bases, in that order; junction bases with no gene match: 17.

This clone has a count of ten or more. The chain links TRBV9 to TRBJ2-3, with D possibly matching TRBD2 (6 bases). This CDR3 is built from 14 residues. Germline loops: CDR1 SGDLS, CDR2 YYNGEE. Trimming cost V 3 bases and J 6 bases, with 14 bases left between them. CDR3 amino acids: CASSGRGVMDTQYF. The CDR3 nucleotides read TGTGCCAGCAGCGGCCGCGGGGTAATGGATACGCAGTATTTT.

The V and J genes are TRBV20-1 and TRBJ2-1; D ambiguous. This CDR3 has 12 amino acids. The V end lost 3 bases, the J end lost 9 bases, and 12 bases lay between the germline ends. Per the germline V gene, CDR1 is DFQATT and CDR2 is SNEGSKA (reference sequence). The CDR3 DNA reads TGCAGTGCTAGGTACTGGTGGAGTGAGCAGTTCTTC. It codes for CSARYWWSEQFF.

This clone has only a few counts. Sequence at one end of the junction differs from germline and may be a read error. The rearrangement links TRBV27 to TRBJ1-1; D unresolved. Germline CDR1 and CDR2: MNHEY and SMNVEV (reference sequence). This CDR3 region has 13 residues. DNA of the CDR3: TGTGCCAGCATTTTATCCATGAGCACTGAAGCTTTCTTT. Encoded protein: CASILSMSTEAFF.

This clone was counted at least ten times. This chain connects TRBV6-1 to TRBJ1-4; 9 bases are shared with TRBD1. The CDR3 is 14 amino acids. The germline V gene encodes CDR1 MNHNS and CDR2 SASEGT. Trimming cost V 5 bases and J 6 bases; bases outside gene matches: 4. The CDR3: CASSNRDRDEKLFF. The CDR3 nucleotides read TGTGCCAGCAGTAACCGGGACAGGGATGAAAAACTGTTTTTT.

By sample fraction, this clone is medium-sized (0.01 to 0.1%). The V and J genes are TRBV2 and TRBJ1-2, with TRBD1 as a possible D gene (6 bases). The germline V gene encodes CDR1 SNHLY and CDR2 FYNNEI. This CDR3 is 13 amino acids long. V was clipped by 4 bases and J by 3 bases, with 9 bases between them. This CDR3 reads CASSVNRDYGYTF. DNA for the CDR3: TGTGCCAGCAGTGTCAACAGGGACTATGGCTACACCTTC. Variable domain in full (rest from reference TRBV2 and TRBJ1-2): EPEVTQTPSHQVTQMGQEVILRCVPISNHLYFYWYRQILGQKVEFLVSFYNNEISEKSEIFDDQFSVERPDGSNFTLKIRSTKLEDSAMYFCASSVNRDYGYTFGSGTRLTVV.

This clone came up many times. Its ends do not fully match the called genes, so a read error is possible. The chain links TRBV2 to TRBJ1-1, with D possibly TRBD1 on 6 matching bases. The CDR3 has 13 amino acids. Looked up from germline, CDR1 is SNHLY and CDR2 is FYNNEI. As DNA, the CDR3 is TGTGCCAGCATGTTAACAGGGAACCCTGAAGCTTTCTTT. Translation: CASMLTGNPEAFF. Drawing the rest from reference TRBV2 and TRBJ1-1, the complete variable domain is EPEVTQTPSHQVTQMGQEVILRCVPISNHLYFYWYRQILGQKVEFLVSFYNNEISEKSEIFDDQFSVERPDGSNFTLKIRSTKLEDSAMYFCASMLTGNPEAFFGQGTRLTVV.

In regard to this clone: This sequence may be a read error, since a much larger clone differs from it by one base. Additional DNA sequences in this sample encode the identical CDR3. The V and J genes are TRBV29-1 and TRBJ1-2; D not certain. Trimming removed 4 bases at V and 1 base at J, with 7 bases between. The CDR3 is made up of 12 amino acids. Germline lookup yields CDR1 SQVTM and CDR2 ANQGSEA. This CDR3 reads CSVAGSNYGYTF. The CDR3, as DNA: TGCAGCGTTGCTGGCAGTAACTATGGCTACACCTTC.

This clone was detected a few times. The chain recombines TRBV27 with TRBJ2-1; D might be TRBD1 (6 bases). The CDR3 extends over 15 amino acids. Between the trimmed V and J ends, which lost 0 bases and 7 bases, there was a span of 13 bases. Germline CDR1 is MNHEY and CDR2 is SMNVEV (reference sequence). CDR3 nucleotides: TGTGCCAGCAGTTTATCCCCAGGGGTAAAGAATGAGCAGTTCTTC. Protein product: CASSLSPGVKNEQFF.

This clone was observed many times. At one end the junction does not follow the germline gene, possibly because of a read error. V gene TRBV11-2 combines with J gene TRBJ1-6; D uncertain. CDR3 length: 16 amino acids. The germline V gene encodes CDR1 SGHAT and CDR2 FQNNGV. The CDR3 DNA reads TGTGCCAGCAGCTTAGTTTCCACGCACTATAGTTCACCCCTCCACTTT. It specifies CASSLVSTHYSSPLHF. Variable domain in full (rest from reference TRBV11-2 and TRBJ1-6): EAGVAQSPRYKIIEKRQSVAFWCNPISGHATLYWYQQILGQGPKLLIQFQNNGVVDDSQLPKDRFSAERLKGVDSTLKIQPAKLEDSAVYLCASSLVSTHYSSPLHFGNGTRLTVT.

At least ten counts were recorded for this clone. The chain has TRBV4-2 and TRBJ1-2; D gene unclear. In germline, CDR1 is LGHNA, CDR2 YNFKEQ. V lost 0 bases to trimming and J lost 5 bases, with 19 bases between them. The CDR3 extends over 17 amino acids. This chain's CDR3 is CASSQEFSGSLGYGYTF. In DNA form, the CDR3 reads TGTGCCAGCAGCCAAGAATTTAGCGGGTCCCTAGGGTATGGCTACACCTTC.

This clone was seen repeatedly, ten times or more. The rearrangement links TRBV11-2 to TRBJ2-1; either TRBD1 or TRBD2 may supply D (5 bases each). Trimming left V 1 base short and J 0 bases short, with 10 bases between. Germline CDR1 and CDR2: SGHAT and FQNNGV. This CDR3 region has 16 residues. For the CDR3, the DNA is TGTGCCAGCAGCTTAGTGAAGGGGAGCTCCTACAATGAGCAGTTCTTC. Protein: CASSLVKGSSYNEQFF.

With regard to this clone: A clone one base away is much larger, so this may be a read error. The chain links TRBV14 to TRBJ2-1; possibly TRBD1 or TRBD2 for D (6 bases each). This CDR3 spans 16 amino acids. Germline V gives CDR1 SGHDN, CDR2 FVKESK. V shed 4 bases and J shed 7 bases, with 20 bases lying between them. In DNA form, the CDR3 reads TGTGCCAGCAGCCTACCAAGGGGGGTGTCTCGGAATGAGCAGTTCTTC. This translates into CASSLPRGVSRNEQFF.

Many counts were recorded for this clone. The genes are TRBV7-2 and TRBJ2-7; no definite D call. The germline V gene has CDR1 SGHTA and CDR2 FQGNSA. Trimming shortened V by 5 bases and J by 0 bases, and 14 bases separated the two germline ends. The CDR3 sequence is 15 residues long. This CDR3 is CASSDPGRSSYEQYF. As DNA, the CDR3 is TGTGCCAGCAGCGACCCCGGCAGGAGCTCCTACGAGCAGTACTTC.

This clone came up many times. A read error may produce the germline difference seen at one junction end. V gene TRBV7-7 combines with J gene TRBJ1-5; D not certain. The CDR3 runs to 13 residues. Germline CDR1 SSHAT, CDR2 FNYEAQ (reference sequence). CDR3: CASSLDRNQPQHF. As DNA, the CDR3 is TGTGCTAGCAGCCTGGACCGAAATCAGCCCCAGCATTTT.